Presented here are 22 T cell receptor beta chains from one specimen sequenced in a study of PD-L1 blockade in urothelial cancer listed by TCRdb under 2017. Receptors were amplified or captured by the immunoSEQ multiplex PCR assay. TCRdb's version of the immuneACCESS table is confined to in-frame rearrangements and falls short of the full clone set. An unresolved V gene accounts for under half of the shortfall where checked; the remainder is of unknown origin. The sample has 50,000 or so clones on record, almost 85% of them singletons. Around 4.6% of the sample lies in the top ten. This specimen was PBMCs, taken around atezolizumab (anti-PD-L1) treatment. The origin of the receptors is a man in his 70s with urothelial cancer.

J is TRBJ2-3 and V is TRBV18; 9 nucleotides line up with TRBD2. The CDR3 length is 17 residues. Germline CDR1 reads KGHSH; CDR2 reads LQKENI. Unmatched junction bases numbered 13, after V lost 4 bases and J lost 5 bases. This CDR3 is CASSRYSSGRLQDTQYF. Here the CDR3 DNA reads TGTGCCAGCTCACGTTATTCAAGCGGGAGGCTCCAAGATACGCAGTATTTT.

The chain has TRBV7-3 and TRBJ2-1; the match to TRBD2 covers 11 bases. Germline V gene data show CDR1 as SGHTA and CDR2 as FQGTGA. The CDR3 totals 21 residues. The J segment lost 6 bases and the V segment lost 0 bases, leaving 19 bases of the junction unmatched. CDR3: CASSLTPGHPGTSGRANEQFF. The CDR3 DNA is TGTGCCAGCAGCTTAACTCCCGGGCACCCAGGGACTAGCGGAAGAGCCAATGAGCAGTTCTTC.

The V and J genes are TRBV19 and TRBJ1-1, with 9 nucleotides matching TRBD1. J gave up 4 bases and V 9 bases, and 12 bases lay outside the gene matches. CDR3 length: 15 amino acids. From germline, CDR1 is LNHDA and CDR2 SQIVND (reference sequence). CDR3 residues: CASRLGGQGPTEAFF. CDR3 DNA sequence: TGTGCCAGCCGGCTTGGGGGACAGGGCCCCACTGAAGCTTTCTTT.

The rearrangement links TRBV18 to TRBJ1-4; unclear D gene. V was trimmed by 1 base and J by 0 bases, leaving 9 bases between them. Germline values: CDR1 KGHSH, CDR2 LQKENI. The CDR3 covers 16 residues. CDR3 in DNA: TGTGCCAGCTCACCACAGCAAACTACAACTAATGAAAAACTGTTTTTT. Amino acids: CASSPQQTTTNEKLFF.

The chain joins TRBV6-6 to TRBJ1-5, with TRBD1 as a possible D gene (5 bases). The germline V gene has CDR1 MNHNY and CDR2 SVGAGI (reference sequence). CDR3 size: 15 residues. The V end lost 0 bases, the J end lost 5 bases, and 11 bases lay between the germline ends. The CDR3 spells CASSYSSGPDQPQHF. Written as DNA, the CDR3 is TGTGCCAGCAGTTACTCGTCAGGGCCGGATCAGCCCCAGCATTTT.

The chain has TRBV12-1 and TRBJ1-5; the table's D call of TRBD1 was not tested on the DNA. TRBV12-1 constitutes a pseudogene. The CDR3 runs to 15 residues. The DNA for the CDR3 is TGTGCCAGCAGCCCCCCGGGACAGCCTAATCAGCCCCAGCATTTT. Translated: CASSPPGQPNQPQHF.

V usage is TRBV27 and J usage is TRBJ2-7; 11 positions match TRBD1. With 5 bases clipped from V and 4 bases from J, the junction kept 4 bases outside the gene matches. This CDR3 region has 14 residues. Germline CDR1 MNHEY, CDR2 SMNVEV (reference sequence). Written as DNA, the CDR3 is TGTGCCAGCAGTCCCGGGACAGGGGGTTACGAGCAGTACTTC. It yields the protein CASSPGTGGYEQYF.

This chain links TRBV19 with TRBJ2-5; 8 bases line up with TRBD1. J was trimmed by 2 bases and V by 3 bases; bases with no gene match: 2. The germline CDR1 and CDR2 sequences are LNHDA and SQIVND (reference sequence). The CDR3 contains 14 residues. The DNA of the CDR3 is TGTGCCAGTAGTATTCAGGGGGCACAAGAGACCCAGTACTTC. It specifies CASSIQGAQETQYF. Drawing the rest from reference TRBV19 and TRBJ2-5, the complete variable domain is DGGITQSPKYLFRKEGQNVTLSCEQNLNHDAMYWYRQDPGQGLRLIYYSQIVNDFQKGDIAEGYSVSREKKESFPLTVTSAQKNPTAFYLCASSIQGAQETQYFGPGTRLLVL.

DNA of the CDR3: TGTGCCAGCAGCCAAGGAGTAGCGGGGACCACAGATACGCAGTATTTT. Protein: CASSQGVAGTTDTQYF. This chain joins TRBV11-3 and TRBJ2-3; 8 nucleotides align to TRBD2. J lost 2 bases, V lost 5 bases, and 9 bases had no gene match. This CDR3 is built from 16 residues. CDR1 is SGHNT, CDR2 YENEEA, per germline.

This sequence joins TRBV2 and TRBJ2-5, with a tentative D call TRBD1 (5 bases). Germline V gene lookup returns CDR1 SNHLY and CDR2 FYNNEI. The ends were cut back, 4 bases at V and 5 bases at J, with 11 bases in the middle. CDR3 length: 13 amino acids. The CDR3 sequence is CASSVQAGETQYF. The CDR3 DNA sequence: TGTGCCAGCAGTGTCCAAGCAGGGGAGACCCAGTACTTC.

The CDR3 protein is CASSETGGVEQYF. The CDR3 coding sequence is TGCGCCAGCAGTGAGACAGGGGGAGTCGAGCAGTACTTC. The chain recombines TRBV10-1 with TRBJ2-7; 8 nucleotides align to TRBD1. The V segment lost 2 bases and the J segment 6 bases; nucleotides outside the gene matches: 3. This CDR3 has 13 amino acids. Germline V lookup: CDR1 WNHNN, CDR2 SYGVQD (reference sequence).

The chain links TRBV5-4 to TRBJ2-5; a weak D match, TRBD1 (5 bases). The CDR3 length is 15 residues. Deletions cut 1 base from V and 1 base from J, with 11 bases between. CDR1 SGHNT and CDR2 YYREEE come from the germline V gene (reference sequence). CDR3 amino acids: CASSLKGISQETQYF. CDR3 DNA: TGTGCCAGCAGCTTGAAGGGGATTTCCCAAGAGACCCAGTACTTC.

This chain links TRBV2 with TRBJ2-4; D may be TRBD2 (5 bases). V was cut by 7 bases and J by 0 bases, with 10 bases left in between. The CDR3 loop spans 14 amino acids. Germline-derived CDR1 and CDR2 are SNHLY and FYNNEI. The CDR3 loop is CASNPRGAKNIQYF. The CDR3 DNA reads TGTGCCAGCAATCCACGGGGAGCCAAAAACATTCAGTACTTC.

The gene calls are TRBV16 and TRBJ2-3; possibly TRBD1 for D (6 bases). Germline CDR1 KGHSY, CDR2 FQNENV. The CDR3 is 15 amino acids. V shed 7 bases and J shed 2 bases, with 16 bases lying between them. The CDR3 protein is CASTHRDTYTDTQYF. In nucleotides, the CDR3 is TGTGCCAGCACCCACCGGGACACCTACACAGATACGCAGTATTTT.

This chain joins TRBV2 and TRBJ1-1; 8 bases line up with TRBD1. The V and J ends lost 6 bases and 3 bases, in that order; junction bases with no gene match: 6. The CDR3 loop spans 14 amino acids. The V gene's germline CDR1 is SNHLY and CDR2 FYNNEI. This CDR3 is CASRLTGEDTEAFF. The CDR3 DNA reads TGTGCCAGCAGGTTGACAGGGGAGGACACTGAAGCTTTCTTT.

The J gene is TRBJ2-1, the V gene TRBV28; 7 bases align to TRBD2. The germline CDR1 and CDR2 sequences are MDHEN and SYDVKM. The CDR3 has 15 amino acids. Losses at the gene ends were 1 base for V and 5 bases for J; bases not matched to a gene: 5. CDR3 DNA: TGTGCCAGCAGTTTATACGGGAGGCCCAACAATGAGCAGTTCTTC. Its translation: CASSLYGRPNNEQFF. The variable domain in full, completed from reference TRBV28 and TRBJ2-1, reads DVKVTQSSRYLVKRTGEKVFLECVQDMDHENMFWYRQDPGLGLRLIYFSYDVKMKEKGDIPEGYSVSREKKERFSLILESASTNQTSMYLCASSLYGRPNNEQFFGPGTRLTVL.

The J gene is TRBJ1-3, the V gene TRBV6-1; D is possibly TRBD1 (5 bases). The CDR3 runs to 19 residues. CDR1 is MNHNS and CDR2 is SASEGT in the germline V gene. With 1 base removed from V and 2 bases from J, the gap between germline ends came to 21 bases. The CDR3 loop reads CASSEVRVMQRGPGNTIYF. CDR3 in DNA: TGTGCCAGCAGTGAAGTTCGGGTCATGCAAAGGGGCCCTGGAAACACCATATATTTT.

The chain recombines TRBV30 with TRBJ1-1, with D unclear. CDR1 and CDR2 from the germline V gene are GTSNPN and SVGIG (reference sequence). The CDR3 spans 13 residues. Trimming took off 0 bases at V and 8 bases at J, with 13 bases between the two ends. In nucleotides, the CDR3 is TGTGCCTGGAGTGTAGGAGGGAATGCCGAAGCTTTCTTT. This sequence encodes CAWSVGGNAEAFF.

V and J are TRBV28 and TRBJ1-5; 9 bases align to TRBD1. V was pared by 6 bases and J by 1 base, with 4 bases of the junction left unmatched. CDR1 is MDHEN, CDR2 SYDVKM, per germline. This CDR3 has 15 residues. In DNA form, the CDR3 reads TGTGCCAGCAGGAAACAGGGGGCCAGCAATCAGCCCCAGCATTTT. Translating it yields CASRKQGASNQPQHF.

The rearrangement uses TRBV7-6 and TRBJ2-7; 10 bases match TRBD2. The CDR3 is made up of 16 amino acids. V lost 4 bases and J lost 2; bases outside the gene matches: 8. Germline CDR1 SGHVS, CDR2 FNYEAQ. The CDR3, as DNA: TGTGCCAGCAGCTCAACGGAGACTAGCGGGCCCTACGAGCAGTACTTC. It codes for CASSSTETSGPYEQYF.

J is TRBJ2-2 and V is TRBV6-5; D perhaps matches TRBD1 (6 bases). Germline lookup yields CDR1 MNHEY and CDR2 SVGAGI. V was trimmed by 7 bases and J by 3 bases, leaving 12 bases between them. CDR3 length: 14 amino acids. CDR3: CASTTGQDTGELFF. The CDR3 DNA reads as TGTGCCAGCACGACAGGTCAGGACACCGGGGAGCTGTTTTTT.

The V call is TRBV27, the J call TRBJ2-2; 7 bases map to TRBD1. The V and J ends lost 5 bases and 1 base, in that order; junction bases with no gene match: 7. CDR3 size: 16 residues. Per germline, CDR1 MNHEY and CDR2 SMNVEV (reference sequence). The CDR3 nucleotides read TGTGCCAGCAGTCTCAAGGGGGCCCAGAACACCGGGGAGCTGTTTTTT. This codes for CASSLKGAQNTGELFF.